This TCR beta chain was retrieved from a study of blood T cell repertoires in COVID-19. On the study more broadly: Specimens from acute and convalescent COVID-19 originated in the United States, Italy and Spain.

As processed by the authors: Estimates of nucleated cell counts were drawn from the amplification of reference gene primers. The protocol was immunoSEQ multiplex PCR, while the TCRdb copy is restricted to in-frame clones and leaves out a portion. The DNA gave D and trimming, while V, J and clone size come from that table. The data show approximately 50,000 clones, with 90% seen just once and approximately 4% held by the top ten. This receptor was obtained from a human donor in a cohort sampled during active COVID-19. Sequencing was performed on peripheral blood.

In nucleotides, the CDR3 is TGTGCCAGCAGCCACCGGGGGTTGGGGACTGGCTACACCTTC. Protein sequence: CASSHRGLGTGYTF. The chain uses TRBV3-1 (or the pseudogene TRBV3-2) and TRBJ1-2; tentative D call: TRBD1 (5 bases). This CDR3 is 14 amino acids long. Germline V gives CDR1 LGHDT, CDR2 YNNKEL (reference sequence). The V gene lost 3 bases and the J gene lost 7 bases, with 15 bases spanning the gap.